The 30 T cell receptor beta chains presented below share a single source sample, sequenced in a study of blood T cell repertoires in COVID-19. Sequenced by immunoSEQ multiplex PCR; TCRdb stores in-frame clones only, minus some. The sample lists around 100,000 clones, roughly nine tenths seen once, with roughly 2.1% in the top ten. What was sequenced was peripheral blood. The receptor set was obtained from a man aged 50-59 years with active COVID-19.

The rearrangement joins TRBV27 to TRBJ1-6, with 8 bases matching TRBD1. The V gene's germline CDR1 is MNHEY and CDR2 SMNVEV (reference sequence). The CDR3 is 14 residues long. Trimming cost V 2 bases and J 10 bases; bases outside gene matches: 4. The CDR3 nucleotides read TGTGCCAGCAGTTTACGCAGGGGGCTGTCACCCCTCCACTTT. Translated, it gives CASSLRRGLSPLHF.

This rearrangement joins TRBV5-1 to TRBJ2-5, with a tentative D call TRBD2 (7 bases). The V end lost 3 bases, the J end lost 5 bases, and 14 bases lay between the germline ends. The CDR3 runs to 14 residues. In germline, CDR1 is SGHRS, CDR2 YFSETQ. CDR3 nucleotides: TGCGCCAGCAGCTCCGGCGGGGGCGCGGAGACCCAGTACTTC. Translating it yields CASSSGGGAETQYF. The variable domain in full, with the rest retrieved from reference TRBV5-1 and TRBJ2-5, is KAGVTQTPRYLIKTRGQQVTLSCSPISGHRSVSWYQQTPGQGLQFLFEYFSETQRNKGNFPGRFSGRQFSNSRSEMNVSTLELGDSALYLCASSSGGGAETQYFGPGTRLLVL.

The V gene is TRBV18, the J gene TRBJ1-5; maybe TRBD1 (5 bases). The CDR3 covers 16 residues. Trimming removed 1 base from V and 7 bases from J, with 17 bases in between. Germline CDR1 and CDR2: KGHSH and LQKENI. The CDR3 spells CASSPQTVAVGQPQHF. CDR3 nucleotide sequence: TGTGCCAGCTCACCACAGACAGTAGCAGTCGGCCAGCCCCAGCATTTT.

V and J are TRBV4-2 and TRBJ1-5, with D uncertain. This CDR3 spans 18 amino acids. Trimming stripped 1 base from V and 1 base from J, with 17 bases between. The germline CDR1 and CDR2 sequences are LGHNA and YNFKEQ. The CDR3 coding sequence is TGTGCCAGCAGCCAAGTGGTATATGAGCGGCAGAGCAATCAGCCCCAGCATTTT. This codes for CASSQVVYERQSNQPQHF.

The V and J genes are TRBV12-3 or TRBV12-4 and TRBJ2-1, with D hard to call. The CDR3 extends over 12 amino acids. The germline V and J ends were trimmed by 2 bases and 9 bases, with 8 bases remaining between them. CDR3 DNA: TGTGCCAGCAGTTTATCCCTCGGTGAGCAGTTCTTC. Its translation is CASSLSLGEQFF.

CDR3 nucleotides: TGTGCCAGTAGTAGGGCCCTTGAGGTTCGGGGAGGGCCGGATACGCAGTATTTT. It yields the protein CASSRALEVRGGPDTQYF. This chain joins TRBV19 and TRBJ2-3, with 7 bases lining up with TRBD2. The V gene end was trimmed by 4 bases and the J gene end by 6 bases; junction bases not matched to a gene: 19. The CDR3 contains 18 residues. Germline CDR1 LNHDA, CDR2 SQIVND (reference sequence).

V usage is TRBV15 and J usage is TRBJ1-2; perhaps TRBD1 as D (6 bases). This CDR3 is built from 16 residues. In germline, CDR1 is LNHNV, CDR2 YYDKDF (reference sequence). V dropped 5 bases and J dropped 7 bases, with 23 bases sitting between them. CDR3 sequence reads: CATSGGDLRGRSGYTF. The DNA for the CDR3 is TGTGCCACCAGCGGAGGGGACCTCAGGGGTAGAAGTGGCTACACCTTC. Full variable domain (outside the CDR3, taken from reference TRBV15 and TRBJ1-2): DAMVIQNPRYQVTQFGKPVTLSCSQTLNHNVMYWYQQKSSQAPKLLFHYYDKDFNNEADTPDNFQSRRPNTSFCFLDIRSPGLGDTAMYLCATSGGDLRGRSGYTFGSGTRLTVV.

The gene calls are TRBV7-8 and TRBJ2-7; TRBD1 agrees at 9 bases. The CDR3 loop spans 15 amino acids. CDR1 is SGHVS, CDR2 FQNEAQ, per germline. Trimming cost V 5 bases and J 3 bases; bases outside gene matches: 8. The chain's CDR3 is CASSKKTGGSYEQYF. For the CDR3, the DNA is TGTGCCAGCAGCAAAAAAACAGGGGGCAGCTACGAGCAGTACTTC.

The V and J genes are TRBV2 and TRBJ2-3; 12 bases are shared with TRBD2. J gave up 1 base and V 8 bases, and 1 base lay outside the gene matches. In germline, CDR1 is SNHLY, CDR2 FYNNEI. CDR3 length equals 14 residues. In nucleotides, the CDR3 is TGTGCCAGCCGACTAGCGGGGGGCACAGATACGCAGTATTTT. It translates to CASRLAGGTDTQYF.

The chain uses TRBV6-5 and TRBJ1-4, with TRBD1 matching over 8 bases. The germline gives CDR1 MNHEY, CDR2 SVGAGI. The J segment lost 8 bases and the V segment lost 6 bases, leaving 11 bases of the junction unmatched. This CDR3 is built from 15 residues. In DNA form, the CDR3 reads TGTGCCAGCAGCGCGCCAGGGGGCGAGGAAGAAAAACTGTTTTTT. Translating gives CASSAPGGEEEKLFF.

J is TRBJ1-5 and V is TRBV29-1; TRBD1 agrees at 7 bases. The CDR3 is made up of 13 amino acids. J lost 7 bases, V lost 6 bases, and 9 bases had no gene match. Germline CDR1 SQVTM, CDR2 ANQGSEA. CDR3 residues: CSVTQGTRQPQHF. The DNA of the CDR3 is TGCAGCGTGACACAGGGGACTAGACAGCCCCAGCATTTT.

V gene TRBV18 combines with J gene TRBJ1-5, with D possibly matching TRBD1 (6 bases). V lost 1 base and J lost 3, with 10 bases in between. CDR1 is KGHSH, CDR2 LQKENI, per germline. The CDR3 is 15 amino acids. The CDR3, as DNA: TGTGCCAGCTCACCACTACAGGGACCCAATCAGCCCCAGCATTTT. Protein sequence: CASSPLQGPNQPQHF.

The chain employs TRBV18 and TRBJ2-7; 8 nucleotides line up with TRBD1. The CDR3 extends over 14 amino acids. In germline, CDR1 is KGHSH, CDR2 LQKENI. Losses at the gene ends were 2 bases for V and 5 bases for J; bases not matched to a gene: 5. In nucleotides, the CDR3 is TGTGCCAGCTCACCAAGCGACAGGGGCGACGAGCAGTACGTC. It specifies CASSPSDRGDEQYV.

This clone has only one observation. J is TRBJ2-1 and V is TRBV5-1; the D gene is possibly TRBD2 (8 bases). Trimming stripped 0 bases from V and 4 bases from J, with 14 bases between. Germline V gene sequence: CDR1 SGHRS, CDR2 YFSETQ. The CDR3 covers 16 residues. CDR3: CASSLVGRGQYNEQFF. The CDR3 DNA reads TGCGCCAGCAGCTTGGTCGGGAGGGGGCAGTACAATGAGCAGTTCTTC.

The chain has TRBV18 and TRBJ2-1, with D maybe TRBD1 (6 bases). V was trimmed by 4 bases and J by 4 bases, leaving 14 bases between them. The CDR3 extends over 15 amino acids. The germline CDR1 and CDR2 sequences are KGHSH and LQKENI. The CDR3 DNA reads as TGTGCCAGCTCACGGCTTAACGGACAGTACAATGAGCAGTTCTTC. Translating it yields CASSRLNGQYNEQFF.

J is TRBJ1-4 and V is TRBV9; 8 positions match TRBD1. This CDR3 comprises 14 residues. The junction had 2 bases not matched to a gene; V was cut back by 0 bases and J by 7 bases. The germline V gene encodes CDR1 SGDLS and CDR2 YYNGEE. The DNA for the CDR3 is TGTGCCAGCAGCGTAGCTACAGGGGGTGAAAAACTGTTTTTT. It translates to CASSVATGGEKLFF.

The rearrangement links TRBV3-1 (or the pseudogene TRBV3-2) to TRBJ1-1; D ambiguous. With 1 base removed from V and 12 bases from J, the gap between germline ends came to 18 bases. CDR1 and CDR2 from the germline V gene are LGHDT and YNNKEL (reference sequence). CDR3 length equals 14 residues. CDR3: CASSQVTVVPEPFF. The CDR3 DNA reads TGTGCCAGCAGCCAAGTAACAGTCGTCCCGGAACCTTTCTTT.

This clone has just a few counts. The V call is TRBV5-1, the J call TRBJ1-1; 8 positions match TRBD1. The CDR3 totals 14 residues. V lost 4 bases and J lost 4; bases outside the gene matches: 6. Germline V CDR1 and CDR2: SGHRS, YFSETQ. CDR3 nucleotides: TGCGCCAGCAGCCCGGGGACAGGACCCACTGAAGCTTTCTTT. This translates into CASSPGTGPTEAFF.

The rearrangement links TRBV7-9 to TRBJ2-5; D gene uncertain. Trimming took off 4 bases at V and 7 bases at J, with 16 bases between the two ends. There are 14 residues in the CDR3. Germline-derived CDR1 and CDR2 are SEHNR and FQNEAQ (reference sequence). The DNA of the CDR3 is TGTGCCAGCAGCTCTGATCTACGCGCAGGGACCCAGTACTTC. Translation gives CASSSDLRAGTQYF. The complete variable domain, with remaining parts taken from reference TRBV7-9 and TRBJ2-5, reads DTGVSQNPRHKITKRGQNVTFRCDPISEHNRLYWYRQTLGQGPEFLTYFQNEAQLEKSRLLSDRFSAERPKGSFSTLEIQRTEQGDSAMYLCASSSDLRAGTQYFGPGTRLLVL.

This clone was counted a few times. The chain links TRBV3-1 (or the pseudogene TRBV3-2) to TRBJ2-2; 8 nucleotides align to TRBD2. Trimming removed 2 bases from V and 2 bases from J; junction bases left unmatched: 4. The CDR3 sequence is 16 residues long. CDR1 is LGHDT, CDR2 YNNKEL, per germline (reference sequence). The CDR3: CASSQRTSSNTGELFF. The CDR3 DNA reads TGTGCCAGCAGCCAACGGACTAGCTCAAACACCGGGGAGCTGTTTTTT.

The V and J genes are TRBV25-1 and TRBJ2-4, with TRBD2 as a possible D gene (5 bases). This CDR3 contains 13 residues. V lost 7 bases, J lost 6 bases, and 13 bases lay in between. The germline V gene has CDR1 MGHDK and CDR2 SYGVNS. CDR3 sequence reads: CASKPYEGNIQYF. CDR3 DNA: TGTGCCAGCAAGCCCTATGAGGGAAACATTCAGTACTTC.

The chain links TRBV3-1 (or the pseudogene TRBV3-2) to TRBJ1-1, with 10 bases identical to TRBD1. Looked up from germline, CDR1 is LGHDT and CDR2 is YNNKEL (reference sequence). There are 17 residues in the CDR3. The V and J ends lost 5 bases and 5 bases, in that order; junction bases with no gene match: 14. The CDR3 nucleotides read TGTGCCAGCAGCGTCCCTAGCTCGGGACAGGGGAGGACTGAAGCTTTCTTT. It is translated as CASSVPSSGQGRTEAFF.

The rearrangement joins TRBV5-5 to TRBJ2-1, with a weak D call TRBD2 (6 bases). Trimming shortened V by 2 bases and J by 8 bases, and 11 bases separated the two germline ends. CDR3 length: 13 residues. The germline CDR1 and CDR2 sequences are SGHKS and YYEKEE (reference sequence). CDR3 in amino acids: CASSFGLAHEQFF. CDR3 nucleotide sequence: TGTGCCAGCAGCTTCGGCCTAGCGCATGAGCAGTTCTTC.

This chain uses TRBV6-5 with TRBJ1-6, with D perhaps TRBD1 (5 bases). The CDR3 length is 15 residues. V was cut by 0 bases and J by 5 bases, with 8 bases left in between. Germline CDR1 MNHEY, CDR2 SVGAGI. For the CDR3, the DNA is TGTGCCAGCAGTTACTCGACCAGGGATAATTCACCCCTCCACTTT. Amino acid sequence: CASSYSTRDNSPLHF.

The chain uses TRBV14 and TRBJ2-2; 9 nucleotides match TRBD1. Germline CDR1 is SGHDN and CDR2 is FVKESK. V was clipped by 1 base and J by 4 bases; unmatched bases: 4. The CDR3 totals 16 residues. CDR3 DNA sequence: TGTGCCAGCAGCCAAGGCGGACAGGGGACCACCGGGGAGCTGTTTTTT. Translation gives CASSQGGQGTTGELFF.

The CDR3 protein is CASRGEQVPRSPLHF. The CDR3 nucleotides read TGTGCCAGCCGCGGGGAGCAGGTTCCCCGTTCACCCCTCCACTTT. V gene TRBV2 combines with J gene TRBJ1-6; no clear D gene. V dropped 8 bases and J dropped 9 bases, with 20 bases sitting between them. This CDR3 has 15 amino acids. The germline gives CDR1 SNHLY, CDR2 FYNNEI. Together with reference TRBV2 and TRBJ1-6, the CDR3 gives the full variable domain: EPEVTQTPSHQVTQMGQEVILRCVPISNHLYFYWYRQILGQKVEFLVSFYNNEISEKSEIFDDQFSVERPDGSNFTLKIRSTKLEDSAMYFCASRGEQVPRSPLHFGNGTRLTVT.

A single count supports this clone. The CDR3 nucleotides are TGTGCCAGCAGTTCTATCTTCAACAGGACCTCCTACAATGAGCAGTTCTTC. Its protein product is CASSSIFNRTSYNEQFF. The V gene is TRBV27, the J gene TRBJ2-1; D possibly corresponds to TRBD1 (5 bases). Germline assignment: CDR1 MNHEY and CDR2 SMNVEV (reference sequence). The CDR3 has 17 residues. Trimming stripped 4 bases from V and 0 bases from J, with 16 bases between.

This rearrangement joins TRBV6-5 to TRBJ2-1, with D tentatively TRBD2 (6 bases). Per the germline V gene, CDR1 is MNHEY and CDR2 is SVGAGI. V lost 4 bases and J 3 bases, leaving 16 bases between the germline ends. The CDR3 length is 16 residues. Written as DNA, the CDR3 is TGTGCCAGCAGTTCCCCCGGGACTTCAATCTACAATGAGCAGTTCTTC. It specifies CASSSPGTSIYNEQFF.

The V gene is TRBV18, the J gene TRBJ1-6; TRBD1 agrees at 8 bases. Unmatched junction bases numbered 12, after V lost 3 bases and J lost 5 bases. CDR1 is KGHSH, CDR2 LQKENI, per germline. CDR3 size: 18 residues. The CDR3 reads CASSPVETRDRHNSPLHF. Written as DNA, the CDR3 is TGTGCCAGCTCACCGGTCGAAACCCGGGACAGGCATAATTCACCCCTCCACTTT.

CDR3 protein: CASRLSGGRQPQHF. The CDR3 bases are TGTGCCAGCAGACTTTCAGGGGGCAGACAGCCCCAGCATTTT. V and J are TRBV6-5 and TRBJ1-5; 8 bases agree with TRBD1. This CDR3 spans 14 amino acids. Germline trimming cut 6 bases from V and 7 bases from J; bases unmatched to any gene: 8. Germline V CDR1 and CDR2: MNHEY, SVGAGI.